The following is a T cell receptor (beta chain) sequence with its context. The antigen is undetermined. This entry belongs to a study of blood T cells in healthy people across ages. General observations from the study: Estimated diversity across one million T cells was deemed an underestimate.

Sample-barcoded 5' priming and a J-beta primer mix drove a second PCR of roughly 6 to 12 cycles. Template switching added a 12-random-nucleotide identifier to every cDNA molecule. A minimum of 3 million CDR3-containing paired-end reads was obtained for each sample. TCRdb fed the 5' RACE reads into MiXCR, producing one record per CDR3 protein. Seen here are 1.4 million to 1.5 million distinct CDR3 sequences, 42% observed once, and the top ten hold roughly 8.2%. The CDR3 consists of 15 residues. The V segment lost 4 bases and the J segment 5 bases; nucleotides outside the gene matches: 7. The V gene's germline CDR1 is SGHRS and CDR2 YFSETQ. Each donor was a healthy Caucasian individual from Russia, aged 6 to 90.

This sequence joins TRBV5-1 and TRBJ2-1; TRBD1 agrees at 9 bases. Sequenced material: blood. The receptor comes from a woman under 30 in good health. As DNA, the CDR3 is TGCGCCAGCAGCCCTAGACAGGGGGATAACAATGAGCAGTTCTTC. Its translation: CASSPRQGDNNEQFF. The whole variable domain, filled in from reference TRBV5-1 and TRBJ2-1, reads KAGVTQTPRYLIKTRGQQVTLSCSPISGHRSVSWYQQTPGQGLQFLFEYFSETQRNKGNFPGRFSGRQFSNSRSEMNVSTLELGDSALYLCASSPRQGDNNEQFFGPGTRLTVL.